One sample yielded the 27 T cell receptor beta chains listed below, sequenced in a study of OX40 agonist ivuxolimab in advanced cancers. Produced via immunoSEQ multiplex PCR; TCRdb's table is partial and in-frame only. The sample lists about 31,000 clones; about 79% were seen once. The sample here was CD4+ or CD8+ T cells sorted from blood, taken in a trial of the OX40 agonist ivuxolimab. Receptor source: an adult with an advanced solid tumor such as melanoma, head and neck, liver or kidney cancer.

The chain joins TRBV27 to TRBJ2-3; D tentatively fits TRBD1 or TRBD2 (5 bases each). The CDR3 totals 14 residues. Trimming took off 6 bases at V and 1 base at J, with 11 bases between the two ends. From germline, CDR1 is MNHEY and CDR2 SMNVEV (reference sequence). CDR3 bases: TGTGCCAGCAGCAGACGGGACCGCACAGATACGCAGTATTTT. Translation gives CASSRRDRTDTQYF.

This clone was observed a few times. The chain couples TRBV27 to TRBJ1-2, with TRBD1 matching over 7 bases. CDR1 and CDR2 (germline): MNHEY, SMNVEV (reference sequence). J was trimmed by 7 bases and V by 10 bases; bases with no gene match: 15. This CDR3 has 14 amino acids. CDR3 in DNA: TGTGCCACAGGGTCAGGGGGGCCCAGGGGTGGCTACACCTTC. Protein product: CATGSGGPRGGYTF.

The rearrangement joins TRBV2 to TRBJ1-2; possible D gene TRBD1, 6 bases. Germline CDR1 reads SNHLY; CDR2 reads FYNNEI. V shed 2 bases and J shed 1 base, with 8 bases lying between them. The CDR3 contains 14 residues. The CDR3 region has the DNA TGTGCCAGCAGTGAACAGGGGATTAACTATGGCTACACCTTC. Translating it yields CASSEQGINYGYTF.

This chain's CDR3 is CAWSLPDRGIYEQYF. The CDR3 region has the DNA TGTGCCTGGAGCCTTCCTGACAGGGGAATCTACGAGCAGTACTTC. The rearrangement links TRBV30 to TRBJ2-7; TRBD1 agrees at 8 bases. The CDR3 length is 15 residues. CDR1 GTSNPN and CDR2 SVGIG come from the germline V gene (reference sequence). V lost 3 bases, J lost 3 bases, and 10 bases stayed unmatched.

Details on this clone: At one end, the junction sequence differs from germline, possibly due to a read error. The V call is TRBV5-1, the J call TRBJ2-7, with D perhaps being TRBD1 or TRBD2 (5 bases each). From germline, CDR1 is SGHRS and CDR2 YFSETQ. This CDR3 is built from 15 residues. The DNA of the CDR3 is TGCGCCAGCAGCCTCCAGACCGGGGCAACCTACGAGCGGTACTTC. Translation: CASSLQTGATYERYF.

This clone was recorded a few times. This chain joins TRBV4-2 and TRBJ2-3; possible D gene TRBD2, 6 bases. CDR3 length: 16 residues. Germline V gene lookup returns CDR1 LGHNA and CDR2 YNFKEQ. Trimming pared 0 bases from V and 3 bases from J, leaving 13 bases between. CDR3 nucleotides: TGTGCCAGCAGCCAAGACTGGGACTGGGTAACAGATACGCAGTATTTT. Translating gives CASSQDWDWVTDTQYF.

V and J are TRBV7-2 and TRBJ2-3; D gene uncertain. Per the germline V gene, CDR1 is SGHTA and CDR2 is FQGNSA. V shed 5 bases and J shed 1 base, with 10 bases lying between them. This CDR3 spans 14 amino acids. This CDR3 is CASSPIGGTDTQYF. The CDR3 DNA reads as TGTGCCAGCAGCCCAATTGGGGGCACAGATACGCAGTATTTT.

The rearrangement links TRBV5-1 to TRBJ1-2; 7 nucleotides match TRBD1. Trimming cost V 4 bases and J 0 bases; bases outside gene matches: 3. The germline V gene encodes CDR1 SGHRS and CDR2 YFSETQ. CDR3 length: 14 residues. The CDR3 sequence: CASSPTGANYGYTF. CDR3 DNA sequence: TGCGCCAGCAGCCCAACAGGGGCTAACTATGGCTACACCTTC.

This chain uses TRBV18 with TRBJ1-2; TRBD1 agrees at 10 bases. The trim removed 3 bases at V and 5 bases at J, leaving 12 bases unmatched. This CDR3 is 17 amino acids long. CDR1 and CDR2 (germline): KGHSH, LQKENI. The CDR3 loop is CASSPPEGTGALYGYTF. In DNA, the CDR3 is TGTGCCAGCTCACCCCCGGAGGGGACAGGGGCCCTATATGGCTACACCTTC.

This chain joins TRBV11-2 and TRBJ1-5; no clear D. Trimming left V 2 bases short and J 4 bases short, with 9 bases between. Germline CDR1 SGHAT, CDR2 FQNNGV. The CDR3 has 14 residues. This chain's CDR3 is CASSLSGSNQPQHF. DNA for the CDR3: TGTGCCAGCAGCTTATCGGGGTCAAATCAGCCCCAGCATTTT.

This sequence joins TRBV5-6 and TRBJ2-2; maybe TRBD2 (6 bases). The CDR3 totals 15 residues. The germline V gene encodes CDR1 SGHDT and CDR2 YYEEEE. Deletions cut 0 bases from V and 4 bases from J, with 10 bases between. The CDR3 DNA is TGTGCCAGCAGCTTGGTCGGGACTTCCACCGGGGAGCTGTTTTTT. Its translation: CASSLVGTSTGELFF.

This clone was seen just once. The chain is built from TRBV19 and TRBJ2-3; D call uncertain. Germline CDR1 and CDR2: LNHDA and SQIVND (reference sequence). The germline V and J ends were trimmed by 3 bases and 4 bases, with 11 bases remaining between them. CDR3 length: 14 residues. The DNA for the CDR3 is TGTGCCAGTAGTATGGCAATAATGGCAGATACGCAGTATTTT. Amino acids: CASSMAIMADTQYF.

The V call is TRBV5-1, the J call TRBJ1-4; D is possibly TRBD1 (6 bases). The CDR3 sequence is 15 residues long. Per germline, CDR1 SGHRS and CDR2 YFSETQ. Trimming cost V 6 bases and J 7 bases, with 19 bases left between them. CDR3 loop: CASTSSGGRFEKLFF. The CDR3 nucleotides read TGCGCCAGCACCAGCTCCGGGGGGCGGTTTGAAAAACTGTTTTTT.

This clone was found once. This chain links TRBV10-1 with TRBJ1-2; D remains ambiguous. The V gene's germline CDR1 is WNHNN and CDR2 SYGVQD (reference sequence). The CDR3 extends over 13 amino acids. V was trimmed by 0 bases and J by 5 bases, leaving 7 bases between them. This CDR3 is CASSESGGYGYTF. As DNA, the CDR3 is TGCGCCAGCAGTGAGTCGGGAGGGTATGGCTACACCTTC.

The CDR3 coding sequence is TGTGCCAGCAGCCCTTCTGCTTCGGGCTCCTACGAGCAGTACTTC. It yields the protein CASSPSASGSYEQYF. The rearrangement uses TRBV7-9 and TRBJ2-7; no clear D gene. This CDR3 is 15 amino acids long. Trimming left V 5 bases short and J 0 bases short, with 14 bases between. Germline V CDR1 and CDR2: SEHNR, FQNEAQ (reference sequence).

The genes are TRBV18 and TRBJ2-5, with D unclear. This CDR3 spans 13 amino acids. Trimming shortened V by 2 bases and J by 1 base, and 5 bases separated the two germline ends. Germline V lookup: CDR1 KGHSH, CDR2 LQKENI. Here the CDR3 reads CASSPAPQETQYF. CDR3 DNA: TGTGCCAGCTCACCAGCCCCCCAAGAGACCCAGTACTTC.

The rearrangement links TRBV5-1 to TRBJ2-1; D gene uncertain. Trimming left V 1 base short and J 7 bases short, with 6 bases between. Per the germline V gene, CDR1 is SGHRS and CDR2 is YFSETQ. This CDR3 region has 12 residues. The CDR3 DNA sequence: TGCGCCAGCAGCTTGAGTGGTAATGAGCAGTTCTTC. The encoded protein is CASSLSGNEQFF.

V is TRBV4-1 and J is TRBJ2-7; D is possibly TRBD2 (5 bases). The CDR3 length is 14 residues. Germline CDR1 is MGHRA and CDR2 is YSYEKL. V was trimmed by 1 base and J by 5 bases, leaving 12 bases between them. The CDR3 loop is CASSQALALNEQYF. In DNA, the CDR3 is TGCGCCAGCAGCCAAGCTTTAGCGTTGAACGAGCAGTACTTC.

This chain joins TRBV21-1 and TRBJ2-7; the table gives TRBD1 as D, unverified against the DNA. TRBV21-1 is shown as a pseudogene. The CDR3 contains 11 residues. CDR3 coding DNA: TGTGCCAGAACAGGGCTCCACGAGCAGTACTTC. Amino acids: CARTGLHEQYF.

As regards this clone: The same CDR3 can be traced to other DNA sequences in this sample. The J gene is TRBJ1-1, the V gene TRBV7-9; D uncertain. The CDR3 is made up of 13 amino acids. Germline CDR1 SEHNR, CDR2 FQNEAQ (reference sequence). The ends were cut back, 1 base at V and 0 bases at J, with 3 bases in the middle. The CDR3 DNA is TGTGCCAGCAGCTTAGATATGAACACTGAAGCTTTCTTT. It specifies CASSLDMNTEAFF.

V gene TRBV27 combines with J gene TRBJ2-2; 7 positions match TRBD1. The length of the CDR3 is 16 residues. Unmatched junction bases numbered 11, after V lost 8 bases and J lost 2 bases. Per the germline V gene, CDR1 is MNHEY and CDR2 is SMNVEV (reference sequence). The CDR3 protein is CASLTWTGPNTGELFF. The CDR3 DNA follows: TGTGCCAGCCTTACCTGGACAGGCCCCAACACCGGGGAGCTGTTTTTT.

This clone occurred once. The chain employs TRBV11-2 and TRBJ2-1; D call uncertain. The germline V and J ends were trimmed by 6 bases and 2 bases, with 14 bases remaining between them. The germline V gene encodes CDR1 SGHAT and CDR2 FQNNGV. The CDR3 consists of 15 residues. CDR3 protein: CASRDFRVPYNEQFF. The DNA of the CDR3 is TGTGCCAGCAGGGATTTTAGGGTCCCCTACAATGAGCAGTTCTTC.

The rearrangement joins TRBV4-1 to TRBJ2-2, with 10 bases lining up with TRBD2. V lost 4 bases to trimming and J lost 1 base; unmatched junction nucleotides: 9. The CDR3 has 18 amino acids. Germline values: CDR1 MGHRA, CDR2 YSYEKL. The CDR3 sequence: CASSRSIAGGRNTGELFF. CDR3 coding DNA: TGCGCCAGCAGCCGTTCCATAGCGGGGGGAAGGAACACCGGGGAGCTGTTTTTT.

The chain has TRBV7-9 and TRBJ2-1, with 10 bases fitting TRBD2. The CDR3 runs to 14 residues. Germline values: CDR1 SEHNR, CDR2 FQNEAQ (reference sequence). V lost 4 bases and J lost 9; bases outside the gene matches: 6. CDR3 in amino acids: CASSSTSGKSEQFF. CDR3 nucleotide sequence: TGTGCCAGCAGCTCCACTAGCGGGAAGAGTGAGCAGTTCTTC.

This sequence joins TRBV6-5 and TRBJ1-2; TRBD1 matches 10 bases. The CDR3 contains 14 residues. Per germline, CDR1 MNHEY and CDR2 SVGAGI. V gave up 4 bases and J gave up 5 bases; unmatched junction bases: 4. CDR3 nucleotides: TGTGCCAGCAGTTCTCGGACAGGGGGTTATGGCTACACCTTC. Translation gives CASSSRTGGYGYTF.

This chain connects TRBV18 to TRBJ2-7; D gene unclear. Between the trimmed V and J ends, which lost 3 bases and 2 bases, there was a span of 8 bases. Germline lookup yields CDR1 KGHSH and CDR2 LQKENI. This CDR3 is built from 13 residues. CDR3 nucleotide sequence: TGTGCCAGCTCACCGACGGTTGCCTACGAGCAGTACTTC. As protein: CASSPTVAYEQYF.

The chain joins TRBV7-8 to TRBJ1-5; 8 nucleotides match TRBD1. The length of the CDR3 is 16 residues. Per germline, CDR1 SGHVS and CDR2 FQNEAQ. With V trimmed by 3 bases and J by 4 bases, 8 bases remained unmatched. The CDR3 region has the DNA TGTGCCAGCAGCTTTATGCCTGGACAGGGAAATCAGCCCCAGCATTTT. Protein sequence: CASSFMPGQGNQPQHF.